This T cell receptor (beta chain) was found in a study of Ad26.COV2.S vaccination and SARS-CoV-2 variants. The study, taken as a whole, reports: Breadth measured for non-spike TCRs was similar across vaccine and placebo recipients.

Libraries were prepared by immunoSEQ multiplex PCR; TCRdb keeps only in-frame clonotypes and omits some of them. Of some 390,000 clones in the sample, approximately 86% are singletons; the top ten hold roughly 3.5%. On this clone itself: The antigen is unknown.

The CDR3 loop spans 13 amino acids. Germline CDR1 and CDR2: SGHNT and YYREEE (reference sequence). The V and J ends lost 4 bases and 4 bases respectively, with 11 bases between them. Treatment here: around 19 received Ad26.COV2.S at low or high dose, single or two shots; 5 received placebo; per-sample allocation not given. The samples date from day 63 after the first vaccine or placebo injection. This chain uses TRBV5-4 with TRBJ1-2, with D maybe TRBD1 (5 bases). Sequences were derived from peripheral blood, sampled in a trial of Ad26.COV2.S vaccine versus placebo. This receptor was identified in a person between 18 and 59 years old who received the Ad26.COV2.S COVID-19 vaccine or a placebo. CDR3 nucleotide sequence: TGTGCCAGCAGCCAATGGGGACGCTATGGCTACACCTTC. Amino acid sequence: CASSQWGRYGYTF. Based on the CDR3 plus reference TRBV5-4 and TRBJ1-2, the full variable domain is ETGVTQSPTHLIKTRGQQVTLRCSSQSGHNTVSWYQQALGQGPQFIFQYYREEENGRGNFPPRFSGLQFPNYSSELNVNALELDDSALYLCASSQWGRYGYTFGSGTRLTVV.